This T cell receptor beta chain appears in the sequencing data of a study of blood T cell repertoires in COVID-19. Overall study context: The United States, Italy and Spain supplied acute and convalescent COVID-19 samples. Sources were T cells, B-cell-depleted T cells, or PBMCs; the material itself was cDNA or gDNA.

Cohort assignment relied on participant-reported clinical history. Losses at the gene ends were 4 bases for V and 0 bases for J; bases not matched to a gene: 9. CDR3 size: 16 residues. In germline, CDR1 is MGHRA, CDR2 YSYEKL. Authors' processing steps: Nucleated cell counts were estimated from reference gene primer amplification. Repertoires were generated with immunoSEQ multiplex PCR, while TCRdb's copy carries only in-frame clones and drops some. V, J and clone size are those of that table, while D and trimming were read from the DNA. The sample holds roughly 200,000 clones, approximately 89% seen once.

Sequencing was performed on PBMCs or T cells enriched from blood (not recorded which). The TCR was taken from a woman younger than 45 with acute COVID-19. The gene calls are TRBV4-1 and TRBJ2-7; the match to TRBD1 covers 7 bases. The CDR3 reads CASSRGFGDSSYEQYF. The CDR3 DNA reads TGCGCCAGCAGCCGAGGATTCGGGGACAGCTCCTACGAGCAGTACTTC.